This T cell receptor (beta chain) was captured in a study of blood T cell repertoires in COVID-19. Across the whole study: Samples of COVID-19 (acute and convalescent) were obtained from the United States, Italy and Spain. From T cells, B-cell-depleted T cells, or PBMCs came the material, which was cDNA or gDNA.

Original handling: Nucleated cell counts were estimated from reference gene primer amplification. Method: immunoSEQ multiplex PCR; TCRdb's copy keeps in-frame clones and lacks some. V, J and clone size derive from that table, while D and trimming were established from the DNA sequence. Of approximately 160,000 clones in the sample, over 80% were seen once. Germline CDR1 reads KGHSH; CDR2 reads LQKENI. This CDR3 contains 16 residues. V was clipped by 0 bases and J by 2 bases, with 13 bases between them. The chain links TRBV18 to TRBJ1-2; the D is unclear. Sequenced sample: peripheral blood. The source of this sequence is a woman aged 55-69 years with acute or convalescent COVID-19. CDR3 in amino acids: CASSPPWAGSNYGYTF. CDR3 DNA: TGTGCCAGCTCACCACCTTGGGCAGGATCGAACTATGGCTACACCTTC.